The rows below give T cell receptor beta chains drawn from one sample of a study of Tregs in tolerant kidney transplant recipients. Only in-frame clones appear in the TCRdb table, and some are missing; sequencing was by immunoSEQ multiplex PCR. The sample lists under 95,000 clones, under 95% occurring once. The sequencing used Tregs from blood, collected before the transplant. These receptors were collected from a human donor who received a combined kidney and bone marrow transplant. Both conserved end residues are part of each CDR3. The D gene is left open where the match is weak. Some rows have no size entry. The others give once, few or many, or a class for an expanded clone.

abundance,j_gene,d_gene,v_gene,CDR3nt,CDR3aa
.,TRBJ2-1,.,TRBV25-1,TGTGCCAGCAGTGCCCCCATAGGGGGATTGGGGGGTGAGCAGTTCTTC,CASSAPIGGLGGEQFF
.,TRBJ2-3,TRBD2,TRBV10-3,TGTGCCATCAGCGACCATTTAGCGGGACGGGAAGGGGCAAATACGCAGTATTTT,CAISDHLAGREGANTQYF
.,TRBJ2-6,.,TRBV7-3,TGTGCCAGCAGCTCAGGGACTGTCTCTGGGGCCAACGTCCTGACTTTC,CASSSGTVSGANVLTF
.,TRBJ2-2,.,TRBV5-1,TGCGCCAGCAGCTTGTCTTCCTCGAGCTCTCTCACCGGGGAGCTGTTTTTT,CASSLSSSSSLTGELFF
.,TRBJ2-1,TRBD2,TRBV7-2,TGTGCCAGCAGCTTAGAGAGCGGGACCTACAATGAGCAGTTCTTC,CASSLESGTYNEQFF
.,TRBJ2-1,.,TRBV19,TGTGCCAGTAGTATTGTCGTTTGGGTTGAGCAGTTCTTC,CASSIVVWVEQFF
.,TRBJ1-5,.,TRBV30,TGTGCCTGGAATGAGGACAAGGGGCAGCCCCAGCATTTT,CAWNEDKGQPQHF
.,TRBJ2-2,TRBD2,TRBV5-5,TGTGCCAGCACCAGGGTGTACGGACTAGCGGGAGAGATCGGGGAGCTGTTTTTT,CASTRVYGLAGEIGELFF
.,TRBJ2-5,.,TRBV5-1,TGCGCCAGCAGCCCTGGGAGTGAGACCCAGTACTTC,CASSPGSETQYF
few,TRBJ2-2,.,TRBV6-1,TGTGCCAGCAGTGAAGCTACGGGAGCGTGGACCGGGGAGCTGTTTTTT,CASSEATGAWTGELFF
.,TRBJ1-5,TRBD1,TRBV28,TGTGCCAGCAGTTCCGGGACAGGGGTGGGGAGCAATCAGCCCCAGCATTTT,CASSSGTGVGSNQPQHF
.,TRBJ2-3,.,TRBV14,TGTGCCAGCAGCCAACTCGGGATCACAGATACGCAGTATTTT,CASSQLGITDTQYF
.,TRBJ2-5,.,TRBV18,TGTGCCAGCTCACCGAGGGTTAGCGCGGGGGAGACCCAGTACTTC,CASSPRVSAGETQYF
.,TRBJ2-7,TRBD2,TRBV28,TGTGCCAGCAAACTAGCGGGGAGCTCCTACGAGCAGTACTTC,CASKLAGSSYEQYF
.,TRBJ1-2,.,TRBV6-5,TGTGCCAGCAGTGGGATGACGCGAGGGCTTGGCTACACCTTC,CASSGMTRGLGYTF
.,TRBJ2-7,.,TRBV20-1,TGCAGTGCTAGCCCCACCTACGAGCAGTACTTC,CSASPTYEQYF
.,TRBJ2-1,TRBD2,TRBV4-1,TGCGCCAGCAGCCAGGGGCCTAGCGGCTCCTACAATGAGCAGTTCTTC,CASSQGPSGSYNEQFF
.,TRBJ2-1,.,TRBV9,TGTGCCAGCAGCGTAGGTCAGACTAGAGACTACAATGAGCAGTTCTTC,CASSVGQTRDYNEQFF
.,TRBJ2-2,.,TRBV5-1,TGCGCCAGCAGCTCGGCGAACACCGGGGAGCTGTTTTTT,CASSSANTGELFF
.,TRBJ2-7,.,TRBV29-1,TGCAGCGTTGAACTAAGTAACTACGAGCAGTACTTC,CSVELSNYEQYF
.,TRBJ2-2,.,TRBV11-2,TGTGCCAGCAGCCGAGGGTTCGGAACCGGGGAGCTGTTTTTT,CASSRGFGTGELFF
.,TRBJ1-4,.,TRBV27,TGTGCCAGCAGGCAGGGAGTAAATGAAAAACTGTTTTTT,CASRQGVNEKLFF
.,TRBJ1-5,TRBD1,TRBV11-3,TGTGCCAGCAGTTCTAGGACAGGGGCCGTCAATCAGCCCCAGCATTTT,CASSSRTGAVNQPQHF
.,TRBJ2-3,.,TRBV29-1,TGCAGCGTTGATAAGAGGCGGTCAGATACGCAGTATTTT,CSVDKRRSDTQYF
.,TRBJ2-7,.,TRBV14,TGTGCCAGCAGCGAAGGGCCCTCACCTACTAACGCCGAGCAGTACTTC,CASSEGPSPTNAEQYF
.,TRBJ1-4,TRBD1,TRBV7-7,TGTGCCAGCAGTCCACAGGGGTTGACTAATGAAAAACTGTTTTTT,CASSPQGLTNEKLFF
.,TRBJ2-7,TRBD1,TRBV28,TGTGCCAGCAGTCCGGGACAGGGCGGCTACGAGCAGTACTTC,CASSPGQGGYEQYF